This T cell receptor beta chain derives from a study of T cell changes during pregnancy in multiple sclerosis. Repertoires were generated with immunoSEQ multiplex PCR, while TCRdb's copy carries only in-frame clones and drops some. The sample has about 57,000 clones; about 88% are singletons. This clone has only one observation. This CDR3 has 18 residues. V was clipped by 5 bases and J by 2 bases; unmatched bases: 10. Germline V lookup: CDR1 SGHAT, CDR2 FQDESV (reference sequence). The TCR sequence derives from a female donor with multiple sclerosis, enrolled in a pregnancy study. The sequences come from CD4+ T cells from peripheral blood mononuclear cells, collected in the third trimester of pregnancy. The chain combines TRBV11-1 with TRBJ2-6, with TRBD1 matching over 9 bases. The chain's CDR3 is CASSPGTGRLAGANVLTF. Here the CDR3 DNA reads TGTGCCAGCAGCCCCGGGACAGGGAGGCTTGCTGGGGCCAACGTCCTGACTTTC.